Following are 21 T cell receptor beta chains from one sample sequenced in a study of post-analysis software for immune sequencing data. Study-wide findings and caveats: TRBV5-6, TRBV5-1 and TRBV20-1 belonged to a set of about 5 TRBV segments that were more frequent in patients than controls.

Their target antigens are unknown. Tagging with unique molecular identifiers was a feature of the TCR beta cDNA libraries. MiXCR was run by TCRdb on the PCR reads, yielding one entry per CDR3 protein. This table has roughly 540,000 distinct CDR3 sequences, roughly 34% appearing once. Sequences were obtained from blood. These receptor sequences come from a girl aged 2 to 17 with multiple sclerosis.

The sample holds a few counts of this clonotype. The chain carries TRBV7-8 and TRBJ1-1; D unresolved. The V end was cut by 5 bases, the J end by 1 base, with 23 bases between. This CDR3 has 18 amino acids. The germline V gene has CDR1 SGHVS and CDR2 FQNEAQ. Here the CDR3 DNA reads TGTGCCAGCAGCGTGGACGACGGCCGAGTGATATGGAACACTGAAGCTTTCTTT. As protein: CASSVDDGRVIWNTEAFF.

Only a few counts were recorded for this clonotype. The J gene is TRBJ2-1, the V gene TRBV15, with 8 bases matching TRBD1. CDR1 and CDR2 (germline): LNHNV, YYDKDF (reference sequence). V lost 5 bases and J lost 6; bases outside the gene matches: 15. CDR3 length equals 17 residues. The CDR3, as DNA: TGTGCCACCAGCGGAAGTACAGGGGGACCCGCTATCAATGAGCAGTTCTTC. Translated, it gives CATSGSTGGPAINEQFF. Filled out from reference TRBV15 and TRBJ2-1, the complete variable domain reads DAMVIQNPRYQVTQFGKPVTLSCSQTLNHNVMYWYQQKSSQAPKLLFHYYDKDFNNEADTPDNFQSRRPNTSFCFLDIRSPGLGDTAMYLCATSGSTGGPAINEQFFGPGTRLTVL.

The chain links TRBV12-3 or TRBV12-4 to TRBJ1-2; the D is unclear. Trimming removed 6 bases at V and 2 bases at J, with 19 bases between. The CDR3 is 16 amino acids. CDR3 DNA: TGTGCCAGCAGGGCGGGTAGGGTGGCTACAAACTATGGCTACACCTTC. Its translation: CASRAGRVATNYGYTF.

This clonotype was found a few times. CDR3 coding DNA: TGTGCCAGCAGCCAAGAAGGCAGTCCAGAGACCCAGTACTTC. Protein product: CASSQEGSPETQYF. The chain combines TRBV3-1 with TRBJ2-5; D remains unclear. Looked up from germline, CDR1 is LGHDT and CDR2 is YNNKEL (reference sequence). V was pared by 0 bases and J by 4 bases, with 9 bases between. CDR3 length: 14 amino acids.

This clonotype has just a few counts. One base away lies a much larger clone, so this may be a sequencing read error. The V gene is TRBV29-1, the J gene TRBJ2-5; D is undetermined. The ends were cut back, 7 bases at V and 3 bases at J, with 9 bases in the middle. The CDR3 is made up of 11 amino acids. Germline CDR1 is SQVTM and CDR2 is ANQGSEA. CDR3 protein: CSATAEETQYF. DNA of the CDR3: TGCAGCGCGACGGCAGAAGAGACCCAGTACTTC.

The chain is built from TRBV6-5 and TRBJ2-3; 13 bases align to TRBD2. J gave up 0 bases and V 2 bases, and 8 bases lay outside the gene matches. The CDR3 loop spans 19 amino acids. Per the germline V gene, CDR1 is MNHEY and CDR2 is SVGAGI. The chain's CDR3 is CASSYPGLAGKTSTDTQYF. The CDR3 DNA reads as TGTGCCAGCAGTTACCCGGGACTAGCGGGGAAGACTAGCACAGATACGCAGTATTTT.

The chain carries TRBV5-4 and TRBJ2-5; D is perhaps TRBD2 (6 bases). In germline, CDR1 is SGHNT, CDR2 YYREEE (reference sequence). The CDR3 has 13 amino acids. Between the trimmed V and J ends, which lost 4 bases and 2 bases, there was a span of 9 bases. CDR3 sequence: CASSGRIQETQYF. CDR3 DNA: TGTGCCAGCAGCGGGAGGATTCAAGAGACCCAGTACTTC.

The chain links TRBV24-1 to TRBJ2-5; D gene unclear. Between the trimmed V and J ends, which lost 8 bases and 12 bases, there was a span of 18 bases. This CDR3 comprises 12 residues. CDR1 KGHDR and CDR2 SFDVKD come from the germline V gene. The CDR3 here is CATISGRIQEYF. DNA of the CDR3: TGTGCCACCATCTCCGGACGTATCCAAGAGTACTTC.

The V and J genes are TRBV2 and TRBJ2-1; 11 positions agree with TRBD2. Germline assignment: CDR1 SNHLY and CDR2 FYNNEI. With 7 bases clipped from V and 12 bases from J, the junction kept 14 bases outside the gene matches. This CDR3 has 15 amino acids. CDR3 loop: CASIETSGGRPGQFF. For the CDR3, the DNA is TGTGCCAGCATAGAAACTAGCGGGGGCCGCCCTGGGCAGTTCTTC.

V and J are TRBV28 and TRBJ2-5; 8 bases fit TRBD2. V dropped 6 bases and J dropped 11; count of bases not matched to a gene: 11. This CDR3 spans 13 amino acids. Germline values: CDR1 MDHEN, CDR2 SYDVKM. CDR3 nucleotides: TGTGCCAGCAGCCCCGGGGGGGTTTATGAGCAGTACTTC. Encoded protein: CASSPGGVYEQYF. The variable domain in full, completed from reference TRBV28 and TRBJ2-5, reads DVKVTQSSRYLVKRTGEKVFLECVQDMDHENMFWYRQDPGLGLRLIYFSYDVKMKEKGDIPEGYSVSREKKERFSLILESASTNQTSMYLCASSPGGVYEQYFGPGTRLLVL.

The V call is TRBV7-2, the J call TRBJ2-7; D uncertain. The CDR3 totals 14 residues. Per germline, CDR1 SGHTA and CDR2 FQGNSA. The V and J ends lost 5 bases and 3 bases respectively, with 14 bases between them. CDR3 amino acids: CASSPQPGIYEQYF. CDR3 DNA: TGTGCCAGCAGCCCCCAGCCGGGTATCTACGAGCAGTACTTC.

This sequence joins TRBV20-1 and TRBJ2-1, with TRBD2 matching 15 bases. CDR1 DFQATT and CDR2 SNEGSKA come from the germline V gene (reference sequence). The ends lost 5 bases at V and 4 bases at J; junction bases unmatched: 6. The CDR3 runs to 16 residues. CDR3 loop: CSAPGLAGGRYNEQFF. CDR3 nucleotides: TGCAGTGCTCCGGGACTAGCGGGGGGTCGTTACAATGAGCAGTTCTTC.

Regarding this clonotype: The germline gene is not matched at one end of the junction; a read error may be the cause. This sequence joins TRBV12-3 or TRBV12-4 and TRBJ1-6; the D gene is possibly TRBD1 (5 bases). The CDR3 totals 15 residues. CDR3 bases: TGTGCCAGCAGTTTCGCAGGGCCGGATAATTCACCCCCCCACTTT. Translation: CASSFAGPDNSPPHF.

J is TRBJ2-7 and V is TRBV7-2; 7 bases are shared with TRBD1. Germline values: CDR1 SGHTA, CDR2 FQGNSA. The CDR3 has 15 residues. The V gene end was trimmed by 5 bases and the J gene end by 2 bases; junction bases not matched to a gene: 9. The CDR3 sequence: CASSQYRDRAYEQYF. In nucleotides, the CDR3 is TGTGCCAGCAGCCAATACCGGGACAGAGCCTACGAGCAGTACTTC.

The V gene is TRBV6-1, the J gene TRBJ2-5; no definite D call. This CDR3 comprises 12 residues. Trimming shortened V by 4 bases and J by 4 bases, and 7 bases separated the two germline ends. The germline V gene has CDR1 MNHNS and CDR2 SASEGT. The CDR3 DNA sequence: TGTGCCAGCAGTGCACAAACAGAGACCCAGTACTTC. Translating it yields CASSAQTETQYF.

V usage is TRBV20-1 and J usage is TRBJ2-1; D uncertain. The germline V gene encodes CDR1 DFQATT and CDR2 SNEGSKA (reference sequence). The CDR3 totals 12 residues. The V gene lost 7 bases and the J gene lost 8 bases, with 15 bases spanning the gap. Here the CDR3 reads CSVRESVDEQFF. CDR3 nucleotide sequence: TGCAGTGTCAGAGAGAGTGTCGATGAGCAGTTCTTC.

The rearrangement links TRBV6-1 to TRBJ2-1; 7 bases agree with TRBD1. The CDR3 consists of 16 residues. Germline values: CDR1 MNHNS, CDR2 SASEGT. The trim removed 7 bases at V and 2 bases at J, leaving 11 bases unmatched. The CDR3 loop is CASKQVAGGAYNEQFF. As DNA, the CDR3 is TGTGCCAGCAAGCAGGTGGCAGGGGGAGCCTACAATGAGCAGTTCTTC.

This clonotype showed up many times. The rearrangement joins TRBV12-3 or TRBV12-4 to TRBJ2-1; D unclear. V gave up 3 bases and J gave up 5 bases, with 11 bases separating them. The CDR3 covers 14 residues. The CDR3 nucleotides are TGTGCCAGCAGTTTGGGCGGTTTGAACAATGAGCAGTTCTTC. This codes for CASSLGGLNNEQFF.

This sequence joins TRBV6-2 or TRBV6-3 and TRBJ1-1; D not certain. V gave up 2 bases and J gave up 0 bases, with 7 bases separating them. Germline V CDR1 and CDR2: MNHEY, SVGEGT. The CDR3 is made up of 14 amino acids. CDR3 coding DNA: TGTGCCAGCAGTTACACCCCGATGAACACTGAAGCTTTCTTT. It yields the protein CASSYTPMNTEAFF.

The sample holds a few counts of this clonotype. This chain uses TRBV3-1 with TRBJ1-1; 7 bases agree with TRBD1. The CDR3 has 15 amino acids. V lost 4 bases and J lost 0; bases outside the gene matches: 5. Germline V gene data show CDR1 as LGHDT and CDR2 as YNNKEL (reference sequence). CDR3 loop: CASSLQGVMNTEAFF. CDR3 DNA sequence: TGTGCCAGCAGCCTCCAGGGGGTAATGAACACTGAAGCTTTCTTT.

The chain joins TRBV5-1 to TRBJ2-3, with 10 positions matching TRBD2. There are 17 residues in the CDR3. Germline-derived CDR1 and CDR2 are SGHRS and YFSETQ. Trimming cost V 3 bases and J 3 bases; bases outside gene matches: 10. CDR3 residues: CASSWTLSGGPTDTQYF. The DNA of the CDR3 is TGCGCCAGCAGCTGGACCCTTAGCGGGGGGCCGACAGATACGCAGTATTTT. Using reference TRBV5-1 and TRBJ2-3 for the parts outside the CDR3, the full variable domain is KAGVTQTPRYLIKTRGQQVTLSCSPISGHRSVSWYQQTPGQGLQFLFEYFSETQRNKGNFPGRFSGRQFSNSRSEMNVSTLELGDSALYLCASSWTLSGGPTDTQYFGPGTRLTVL.